The 8 T cell receptor beta chains below come from one sample, sequenced in a study of shared clonotypes between healthy human individuals. TCRdb's table, derived via immunoSEQ multiplex PCR, lists solely in-frame clones and lacks some. The sample shows more than 550,000 clones, 55% to 80% of them seen only once. Sequenced: memory CD4+ T cells sorted from blood. As for subset: CD45RA-negative fraction. The receptors shown here come from a woman aged 25-40 years in good health.

The chain uses TRBV5-1 and TRBJ2-5; D call uncertain. This CDR3 is built from 12 residues. V was shortened by 0 bases and J by 7 bases, with 7 bases between the two germline ends. Germline V gene lookup returns CDR1 SGHRS and CDR2 YFSETQ. The CDR3 is CASSLEVGTQYF. The CDR3 nucleotides are TGCGCCAGCAGCTTGGAGGTTGGGACCCAGTACTTC.

The chain couples TRBV7-8 to TRBJ1-4; 7 bases align to TRBD1. The germline V gene has CDR1 SGHVS and CDR2 FQNEAQ. This CDR3 region has 16 residues. V gave up 4 bases and J gave up 5 bases; unmatched junction bases: 10. The CDR3, as DNA: TGTGCCAGCAGCTCCCAGGGGGGAGCTGAGAATGAAAAACTGTTTTTT. This encodes CASSSQGGAENEKLFF.

This chain links TRBV28 with TRBJ1-2; 7 bases match TRBD1. The junction had 6 bases not matched to a gene; V was cut back by 3 bases and J by 5 bases. CDR3 length: 14 residues. The germline CDR1 and CDR2 sequences are MDHEN and SYDVKM. CDR3 protein: CASSLVGQKYGYTF. CDR3 bases: TGTGCCAGCAGTTTGGTGGGACAGAAATATGGCTACACCTTC.

This clone was observed once. This chain connects TRBV5-8 to TRBJ1-4; D is perhaps TRBD1 (5 bases). The CDR3 loop spans 15 amino acids. Trimming took off 0 bases at V and 4 bases at J, with 10 bases between the two ends. Per the germline V gene, CDR1 is SGHTS and CDR2 is YDEGEE. The CDR3 spells CASSLGQRGNEKLFF. Written as DNA, the CDR3 is TGTGCCAGCAGCTTGGGCCAGAGGGGTAATGAAAAACTGTTTTTT.

The chain employs TRBV5-4 and TRBJ2-7, with a tentative D call TRBD2 (5 bases). The CDR3 runs 13 residues. Trimming shortened V by 2 bases and J by 7 bases, and 13 bases separated the two germline ends. CDR1 SGHNT and CDR2 YYREEE come from the germline V gene (reference sequence). This chain's CDR3 is CASSFLVTGEQYF. The CDR3 bases are TGTGCCAGCAGCTTTTTGGTGACGGGGGAGCAGTACTTC.

The chain recombines TRBV21-1 with TRBJ2-5. TRBV21-1 counts as a pseudogene. The CDR3 covers 12 residues. DNA of the CDR3: TGTGCCAGCAGCCCGAGGGGAGAGACCCAGTACTTC. Its translation: CASSPRGETQYF.

The chain has TRBV5-4 and TRBJ2-6; D is unresolved. CDR3 length: 15 amino acids. Trimming shortened V by 1 base and J by 1 base, and 6 bases separated the two germline ends. Germline CDR1 and CDR2: SGHNT and YYREEE (reference sequence). CDR3 loop: CASSLRLSGANVLTF. The CDR3 coding sequence is TGTGCCAGCAGCTTGAGGTTATCTGGGGCCAACGTCCTGACTTTC.

This rearrangement joins TRBV5-4 to TRBJ2-2; 11 nucleotides agree with TRBD2. This CDR3 region has 15 residues. V gave up 3 bases and J gave up 7 bases; unmatched junction bases: 5. Germline V gene data show CDR1 as SGHNT and CDR2 as YYREEE (reference sequence). The CDR3, as DNA: TGTGCCAGCAGCTATAGCGGGAGGGCGAGCGGGGAGCTGTTTTTT. This sequence encodes CASSYSGRASGELFF.